This T cell receptor (beta chain) was identified during a study of early T cells in non-severe SARS-CoV-2 infection. Study-wide context: With bulk RNA from unsorted whole blood as input, sequencing yielded unpaired chains. Notes on the study in general: VDJdb-based matching was biased toward anti-spike CD8 responses and missed private and CD4 specificities.

This clonotype was picked up many times. Its antigen is unidentified. The library protocol tagged individual cDNA molecules with unique molecular identifiers. TCRdb passed the 5' RACE reads through MiXCR, listing each CDR3 protein once. Of tens of thousands of distinct CDR3 sequences in the sample, over 9.5% are singletons; the top ten hold 5.5% to 7%. The specimen sequenced was whole blood. The source is an adult who was a healthcare worker with PCR-confirmed SARS-CoV-2 infection or an uninfected control (not recorded which).

CDR3 coding DNA: TGTGCCAGCAGAGCCGGGAACTTGGTCGGGGAGCTGTTTTTT. It is translated as CASRAGNLVGELFF. This chain joins TRBV6-2 or TRBV6-3 and TRBJ2-2; TRBD2 might be the D (5 bases). The CDR3 is 14 amino acids. Germline V CDR1 and CDR2: MNHEY, SVGEGT. Trimming pared 6 bases from V and 7 bases from J, leaving 15 bases between.